The 21 T cell receptor beta chains given below trace back to one sample, sequenced in a study of T cells after yellow fever vaccination. Via MiXCR, TCRdb re-called the 5' RACE reads, giving one row per CDR3 protein. This repertoire shows about 400,000 distinct CDR3 sequences, 6.2% found once; its top ten account for about 15%. The sample was PBMCs, taken 5 days after the yellow fever booster vaccination. These receptors all come from a man aged 30 to 45 who received the YFV17D yellow fever vaccine.

The chain links TRBV5-1 to TRBJ2-1; D not certain. The CDR3 has 13 amino acids. V was clipped by 7 bases and J by 10 bases, with 18 bases between them. CDR1 is SGHRS, CDR2 YFSETQ, per germline. The CDR3 coding sequence is TGCGCCAGCGCGTTACTGGTGGATGGAGAGCAGTTCTTC. This codes for CASALLVDGEQFF.

The rearrangement joins TRBV5-1 to TRBJ2-5; no firm D call. The V gene's germline CDR1 is SGHRS and CDR2 YFSETQ. The CDR3 runs to 14 residues. V lost 1 base, J lost 4 bases, and 11 bases lay in between. The CDR3 nucleotides are TGCGCCAGCAGCTTGACGTCGGGTCCAGAGACCCAGTACTTC. This translates into CASSLTSGPETQYF.

This clonotype was counted only a few times. The rearrangement joins TRBV28 to TRBJ2-5, with a possible D match to TRBD1 (6 bases). CDR1 MDHEN and CDR2 SYDVKM come from the germline V gene. The CDR3 extends over 13 amino acids. Trimming shortened V by 7 bases and J by 6 bases, and 15 bases separated the two germline ends. The CDR3 sequence: CASKGFRGKTQYF. The CDR3 coding sequence is TGTGCCAGCAAAGGGTTCAGGGGAAAGACCCAGTACTTC.

This clonotype was recorded many times. This rearrangement joins TRBV18 to TRBJ1-2, with TRBD1 identical over 11 bases. Germline CDR1 and CDR2: KGHSH and LQKENI. This CDR3 has 19 residues. After removal of 3 bases from V and 0 bases from J, the junction contained 12 bases not matched to a gene. CDR3 bases: TGTGCCAGCTCACCTCCGGCGGGACAGGGGGATCTACCTAACTATGGCTACACCTTC. Protein product: CASSPPAGQGDLPNYGYTF.

The chain joins TRBV7-2 to TRBJ2-5; D remains ambiguous. Trimming cost V 2 bases and J 3 bases, with 13 bases left between them. Germline values: CDR1 SGHTA, CDR2 FQGNSA. The CDR3 spans 15 residues. The CDR3 loop reads CASSLSSTSKETQYF. CDR3 DNA sequence: TGTGCCAGCAGCTTATCCTCGACTTCCAAAGAGACCCAGTACTTC.

This clonotype occurred many times. The chain employs TRBV20-1 and TRBJ2-7, with TRBD2 matching over 10 bases. Germline trimming cut 2 bases from V and 3 bases from J; bases unmatched to any gene: 4. The CDR3 extends over 14 amino acids. CDR1 and CDR2 (germline): DFQATT, SNEGSKA (reference sequence). The CDR3 protein is CSARLAGGSYEQYF. CDR3 coding DNA: TGCAGTGCTAGATTAGCGGGAGGTAGCTACGAGCAGTACTTC.

This clonotype was seen a few times. The chain couples TRBV20-1 to TRBJ1-2; D unresolved. Germline V gene data show CDR1 as DFQATT and CDR2 as SNEGSKA (reference sequence). The CDR3 loop spans 11 amino acids. V was clipped by 6 bases and J by 7 bases, with 12 bases between them. The CDR3 spells CSADTPSGYTF. The DNA of the CDR3 is TGCAGTGCAGACACCCCTAGTGGCTACACCTTC.

The chain recombines TRBV19 with TRBJ2-1, with 10 bases lining up with TRBD2. V gave up 3 bases and J gave up 7 bases; unmatched junction bases: 9. Germline V gene lookup returns CDR1 LNHDA and CDR2 SQIVND (reference sequence). The CDR3 has 16 residues. The CDR3 bases are TGTGCCAGTAGTATGCAGGGGGCTAGCGGGGGAAATGAGCAGTTCTTC. It translates to CASSMQGASGGNEQFF.

The chain uses TRBV20-1 and TRBJ2-5; D gene ambiguous. The ends were cut back, 4 bases at V and 4 bases at J, with 7 bases in the middle. This CDR3 has 11 residues. Germline-derived CDR1 and CDR2 are DFQATT and SNEGSKA (reference sequence). The CDR3 DNA reads as TGCAGTGCTATTCTCGGAGAGACCCAGTACTTC. Amino acids: CSAILGETQYF.

This rearrangement joins TRBV20-1 to TRBJ2-5; 9 bases map to TRBD2. J lost 2 bases, V lost 4 bases, and 11 bases had no gene match. From germline, CDR1 is DFQATT and CDR2 SNEGSKA (reference sequence). This CDR3 is built from 16 residues. CDR3 DNA: TGCAGTGCTACCCCGTCTAGCGGGAATTCGCAAGAGACCCAGTACTTC. Protein product: CSATPSSGNSQETQYF.

The gene calls are TRBV7-6 and TRBJ2-7; D is uncertain. CDR3 length: 14 amino acids. Per germline, CDR1 SGHVS and CDR2 FNYEAQ. V lost 1 base, J lost 3 bases, and 10 bases lay in between. The chain's CDR3 is CASSLVPRIYEQYF. CDR3 coding DNA: TGTGCCAGCAGCTTAGTACCCAGGATCTACGAGCAGTACTTC.

The chain links TRBV5-1 to TRBJ2-3; the D gene is possibly TRBD2 (6 bases). The CDR3 is 17 residues long. The germline CDR1 and CDR2 sequences are SGHRS and YFSETQ. Trimming left V 7 bases short and J 0 bases short, with 21 bases between. CDR3 residues: CASRWSGSASSTDTQYF. CDR3 nucleotides: TGCGCCAGCCGATGGTCCGGGAGCGCGAGTAGCACAGATACGCAGTATTTT. The variable domain in full, with the rest retrieved from reference TRBV5-1 and TRBJ2-3, is KAGVTQTPRYLIKTRGQQVTLSCSPISGHRSVSWYQQTPGQGLQFLFEYFSETQRNKGNFPGRFSGRQFSNSRSEMNVSTLELGDSALYLCASRWSGSASSTDTQYFGPGTRLTVL.

This clonotype was observed a few times. J is TRBJ2-3 and V is TRBV12-3 or TRBV12-4, with TRBD2 as a possible D gene (6 bases). The CDR3 loop spans 14 amino acids. Trimming removed 3 bases at V and 4 bases at J, with 11 bases between. DNA for the CDR3: TGTGCCAGCAGTTTCCGGACTAAATCAGATACGCAGTATTTT. It is translated as CASSFRTKSDTQYF.

The chain couples TRBV4-3 to TRBJ2-4; 8 bases are shared with TRBD2. Trimming removed 4 bases from V and 0 bases from J; junction bases left unmatched: 14. This CDR3 is built from 19 residues. CDR1 is LGHNA and CDR2 is YSLEER in the germline V gene. The CDR3 DNA is TGCGCCAGCAGCCTGAACCAGGAGGTCGGGAGGGTAGCCAAAAACATTCAGTACTTC. It codes for CASSLNQEVGRVAKNIQYF.

There are a few counts of this clonotype. The chain joins TRBV20-1 to TRBJ2-7, with TRBD2 matching 8 bases. The CDR3 runs to 16 residues. Germline V CDR1 and CDR2: DFQATT, SNEGSKA (reference sequence). V was clipped by 0 bases and J by 2 bases; unmatched bases: 9. The CDR3 DNA reads TGCAGTGCTAGAGATCGCTTAGGCGGGAGGCCCTACGAGCAGTACTTC. Its translation is CSARDRLGGRPYEQYF.

In its sample, this clonotype was seen a few times. CDR3 DNA sequence: TGTGCCAGCAGTGCGGCGCTAGCGCAGTTCTTC. Translating gives CASSAALAQFF. The genes are TRBV2 and TRBJ2-1; a possible D gene is TRBD2 (5 bases). The germline V and J ends were trimmed by 4 bases and 12 bases, with 10 bases remaining between them. The CDR3 runs to 11 residues. CDR1 is SNHLY, CDR2 FYNNEI, per germline.

The chain is built from TRBV30 and TRBJ2-3; possibly TRBD2 for D (5 bases). The germline V and J ends were trimmed by 2 bases and 4 bases, with 16 bases remaining between them. In germline, CDR1 is GTSNPN, CDR2 SVGIG (reference sequence). The CDR3 extends over 15 amino acids. CDR3 region: CAWSFPGRFADTQYF. Written as DNA, the CDR3 is TGTGCCTGGAGTTTCCCGGGGAGATTCGCAGATACGCAGTATTTT.

The J gene is TRBJ1-1, the V gene TRBV7-2; 8 nucleotides agree with TRBD1. Germline V gene data show CDR1 as SGHTA and CDR2 as FQGNSA. The V segment lost 2 bases and the J segment 1 base; nucleotides outside the gene matches: 6. The CDR3 is 16 amino acids. CDR3 sequence (DNA): TGTGCCAGCAGCTTAACAGGTGGACAGGGGAACACTGAAGCTTTCTTT. This gives the protein CASSLTGGQGNTEAFF.

This clonotype has only a few counts. The rearrangement links TRBV7-2 to TRBJ1-5; TRBD1 aligns across 9 bases. Per the germline V gene, CDR1 is SGHTA and CDR2 is FQGNSA. This CDR3 contains 17 residues. J lost 1 base, V lost 0 bases, and 4 bases had no gene match. The CDR3 is CASSLAGGQGSNQPQHF. The CDR3 coding sequence is TGTGCCAGCAGCTTAGCGGGGGGACAGGGAAGCAATCAGCCCCAGCATTTT. The variable domain in full, with the rest retrieved from reference TRBV7-2 and TRBJ1-5, is GAGVSQSPSNKVTEKGKDVELRCDPISGHTALYWYRQSLGQGLEFLIYFQGNSAPDKSGLPSDRFSAERTGGSVSTLTIQRTQQEDSAVYLCASSLAGGQGSNQPQHFGDGTRLSIL.

This clonotype was recorded a few times. The gene calls are TRBV12-3 or TRBV12-4 and TRBJ2-7; 10 positions match TRBD2. After removal of 6 bases from V and 0 bases from J, the junction contained 5 bases not matched to a gene. The CDR3 is made up of 15 amino acids. The CDR3 region is CASREREGPSYEQYF. The CDR3 DNA follows: TGTGCCAGCAGGGAGCGGGAGGGCCCCTCCTACGAGCAGTACTTC.

The sample holds many counts of this clonotype. The rearrangement links TRBV5-4 to TRBJ2-3; 14 bases align to TRBD2. V shed 3 bases and J 4 bases; nucleotides not matched to a gene: 10. CDR3 length equals 18 residues. The germline CDR1 and CDR2 sequences are SGHNT and YYREEE (reference sequence). DNA of the CDR3: TGTGCCAGCAGCTCGGGACTAGCGGGAGAATGGAGGGCAGATACGCAGTATTTT. Residues: CASSSGLAGEWRADTQYF.